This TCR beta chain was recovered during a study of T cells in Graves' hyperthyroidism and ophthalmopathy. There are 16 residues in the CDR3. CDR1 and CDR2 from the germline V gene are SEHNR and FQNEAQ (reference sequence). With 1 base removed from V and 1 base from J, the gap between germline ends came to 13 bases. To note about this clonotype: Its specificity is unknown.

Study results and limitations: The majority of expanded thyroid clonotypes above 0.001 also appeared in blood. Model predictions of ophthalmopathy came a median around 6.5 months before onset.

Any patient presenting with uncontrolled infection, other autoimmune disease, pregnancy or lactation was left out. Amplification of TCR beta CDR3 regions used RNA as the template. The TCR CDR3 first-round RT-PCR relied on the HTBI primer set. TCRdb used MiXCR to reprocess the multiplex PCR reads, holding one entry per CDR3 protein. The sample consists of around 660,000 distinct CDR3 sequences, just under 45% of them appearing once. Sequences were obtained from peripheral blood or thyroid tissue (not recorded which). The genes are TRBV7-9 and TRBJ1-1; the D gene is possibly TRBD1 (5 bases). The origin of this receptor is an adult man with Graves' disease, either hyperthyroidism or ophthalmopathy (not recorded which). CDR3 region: CASSLGGGRENTEAFF. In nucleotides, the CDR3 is TGTGCCAGCAGCTTAGGGGGGGGTAGGGAGAACACTGAAGCTTTCTTT.